Ten or more counts support the clone carrying this T cell receptor (beta chain). Its antigen is not identified. Amplification yielded TCR beta CDR3 regions, with RNA transcripts as the source. HTBI primers drove first-round RT-PCR of the TCR CDR3. TCRdb reanalysed the multiplex PCR reads using MiXCR and keeps one entry per CDR3 protein. This sample has roughly 740,000 distinct CDR3 sequences, with roughly 15% found just once. This entry belongs to a study of T cells in Graves' hyperthyroidism and ophthalmopathy. General study findings and limits: Most thyroid-expanded clonotypes above 0.001 were also found in blood.

Graves' hyperthyroidism was deemed stable absent ophthalmopathy progression within 18 months. This clonotype was obtained from a man between 18 and 29 years old with Graves' hyperthyroidism. Sequenced input: blood.

DNA of the CDR3: TGCAGTGCATGGACCCAGAACACTGAAGCTTTCTTT. It specifies CSAWTQNTEAFF. The gene calls are TRBV20-1 and TRBJ1-1; D unclear. From germline, CDR1 is DFQATT and CDR2 SNEGSKA (reference sequence). The CDR3 is made up of 12 amino acids. Trimming cost V 6 bases and J 1 base, with 9 bases left between them.